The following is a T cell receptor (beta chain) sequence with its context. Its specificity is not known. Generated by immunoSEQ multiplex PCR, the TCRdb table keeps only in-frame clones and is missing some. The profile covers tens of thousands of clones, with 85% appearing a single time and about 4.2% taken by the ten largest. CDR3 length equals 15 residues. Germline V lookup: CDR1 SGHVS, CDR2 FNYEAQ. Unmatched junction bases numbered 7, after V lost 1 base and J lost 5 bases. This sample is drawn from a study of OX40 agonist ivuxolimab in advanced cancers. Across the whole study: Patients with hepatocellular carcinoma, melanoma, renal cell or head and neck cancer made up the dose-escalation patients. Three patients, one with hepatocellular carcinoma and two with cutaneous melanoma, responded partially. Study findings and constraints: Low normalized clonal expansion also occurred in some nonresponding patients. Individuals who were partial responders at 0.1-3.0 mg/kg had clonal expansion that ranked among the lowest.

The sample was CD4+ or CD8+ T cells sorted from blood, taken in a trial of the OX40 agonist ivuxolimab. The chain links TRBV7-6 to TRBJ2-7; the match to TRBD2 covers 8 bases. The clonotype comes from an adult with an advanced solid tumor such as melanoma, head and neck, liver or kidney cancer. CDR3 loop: CASSLGGGGLDEQYF. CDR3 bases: TGTGCCAGCAGCTTAGGGGGTGGGGGACTAGACGAGCAGTACTTC.